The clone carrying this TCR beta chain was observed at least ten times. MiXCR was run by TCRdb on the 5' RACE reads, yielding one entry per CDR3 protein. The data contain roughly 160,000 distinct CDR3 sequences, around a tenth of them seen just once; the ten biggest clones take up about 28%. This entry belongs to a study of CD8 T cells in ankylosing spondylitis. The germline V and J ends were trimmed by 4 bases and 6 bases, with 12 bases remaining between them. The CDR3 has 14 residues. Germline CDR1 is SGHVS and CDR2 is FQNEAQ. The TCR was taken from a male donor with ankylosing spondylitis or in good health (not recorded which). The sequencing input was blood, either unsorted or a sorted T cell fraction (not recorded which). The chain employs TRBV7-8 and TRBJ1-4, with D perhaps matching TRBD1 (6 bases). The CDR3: CASSSGGADEKLFF. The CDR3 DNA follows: TGTGCCAGCAGCTCTGGGGGCGCGGATGAAAAACTGTTTTTT.